The next 21 T cell receptor beta chains were all read from a single sample in a study of blood T cell repertoires in COVID-19. The table came from immunoSEQ multiplex PCR; TCRdb's copy has only in-frame clones and leaves some out. The sample carries a few hundred thousand clones, more than 65% recorded once. The sequenced sample was peripheral blood. These receptors were collected from a man aged 35-49 years who had recovered from COVID-19.

This chain links TRBV27 with TRBJ2-1; maybe TRBD1 (6 bases). V lost 3 bases and J 7 bases, leaving 13 bases between the germline ends. This CDR3 contains 14 residues. CDR1 is MNHEY and CDR2 is SMNVEV in the germline V gene (reference sequence). CDR3 residues: CASSLAGARNEQFF. CDR3 sequence (DNA): TGTGCCAGCAGTTTGGCAGGGGCGAGGAATGAGCAGTTCTTC.

The chain has TRBV11-2 and TRBJ2-7, with 12 bases fitting TRBD2. From germline, CDR1 is SGHAT and CDR2 FQNNGV. CDR3 length: 15 amino acids. The junction had 9 bases not matched to a gene; V was cut back by 5 bases and J by 7 bases. Here the CDR3 DNA reads TGTGCCAGCAGCGCTAATCTAGCGGGGGGGCGGGAGCAGTACTTC. Its translation is CASSANLAGGREQYF.

This clone appeared once. This chain links TRBV5-1 with TRBJ2-7, with 8 positions matching TRBD1. V dropped 4 bases and J dropped 6; count of bases not matched to a gene: 6. CDR3 length: 13 amino acids. CDR1 is SGHRS, CDR2 YFSETQ, per germline. The CDR3 DNA reads as TGCGCCAGCAGCCGGACAGGGATCCGCGAGCAGTACTTC. This gives the protein CASSRTGIREQYF.

The chain employs TRBV12-3 or TRBV12-4 and TRBJ1-1; no reliable D call. V was clipped by 8 bases and J by 4 bases, with 8 bases between them. There are 11 residues in the CDR3. The CDR3 here is CASRPVTEAFF. CDR3 DNA: TGTGCCAGCCGCCCGGTCACTGAAGCTTTCTTT.

This clone was picked up a small number of times. The gene calls are TRBV6-2 or TRBV6-3 and TRBJ1-1, with TRBD1 as a possible D gene (5 bases). The germline CDR1 and CDR2 sequences are MNHEY and SVGEGT. The CDR3 totals 14 residues. Trimming removed 2 bases at V and 2 bases at J, with 9 bases between. DNA for the CDR3: TGTGCCAGCAGTTACGTAGGGGAAAACACTGAAGCTTTCTTT. Protein sequence: CASSYVGENTEAFF.

Note on this clone: This specimen includes other DNA sequences encoding the same CDR3. The chain has TRBV7-2 and TRBJ1-6; TRBD1 matches 9 bases. This CDR3 is built from 15 residues. After removal of 2 bases from V and 6 bases from J, the junction contained 2 bases not matched to a gene. The V gene's germline CDR1 is SGHTA and CDR2 FQGNSA. The DNA for the CDR3 is TGTGCCAGCAGCTTATTGGGACAGGGTAATTCACCCCTCCACTTT. It codes for CASSLLGQGNSPLHF.

The chain uses TRBV2 and TRBJ1-1; 7 bases match TRBD1. Germline-derived CDR1 and CDR2 are SNHLY and FYNNEI. J was trimmed by 11 bases and V by 2 bases; bases with no gene match: 5. CDR3 size: 12 residues. The CDR3 here is CASSEWDRGAFF. The CDR3 DNA follows: TGTGCCAGCAGTGAATGGGACAGAGGCGCTTTCTTT.

The chain recombines TRBV7-2 with TRBJ2-3, with TRBD2 matching over 7 bases. This CDR3 comprises 15 residues. V trimming: 5 bases; J trimming: 3 bases; junction bases outside the gene matches: 8. Germline V gene sequence: CDR1 SGHTA, CDR2 FQGNSA. In nucleotides, the CDR3 is TGTGCCAGCAGCCCAAGGGCTAGCGGAACAGATACGCAGTATTTT. This translates into CASSPRASGTDTQYF.

Regarding this clone: The same CDR3 can be traced to other DNA sequences in this sample. The rearrangement uses TRBV7-2 and TRBJ1-3; D perhaps matches TRBD1 (6 bases). The CDR3 consists of 16 residues. Germline V gene data show CDR1 as SGHTA and CDR2 as FQGNSA. V lost 6 bases and J lost 0, with 15 bases in between. CDR3 amino acids: CASSLLGTNSGNTIYF. CDR3 in DNA: TGTGCCAGCAGTTTACTAGGGACAAACTCTGGAAACACCATATATTTT.

The chain is built from TRBV27 and TRBJ2-1; D is possibly TRBD2 (6 bases). The CDR3 consists of 14 residues. V was cut by 5 bases and J by 4 bases, with 12 bases left in between. CDR1 is MNHEY, CDR2 SMNVEV, per germline (reference sequence). CDR3 coding DNA: TGTGCCAGCAGTCTTAGCGGACCTTACAATGAGCAGTTCTTC. Protein: CASSLSGPYNEQFF.

The chain uses TRBV12-5 and TRBJ2-2; D gene ambiguous. The CDR3 has 14 amino acids. Trimming cost V 5 bases and J 4 bases, with 11 bases left between them. From germline, CDR1 is LGHNT and CDR2 FRNRAP. CDR3 residues: CASGRALLTGELFF. The CDR3 coding sequence is TGTGCTAGTGGTCGCGCCCTTCTCACCGGGGAGCTGTTTTTT.

The gene calls are TRBV19 and TRBJ2-5, with 9 bases matching TRBD1. The CDR3 totals 15 residues. V gave up 4 bases and J gave up 1 base; unmatched junction bases: 4. In germline, CDR1 is LNHDA, CDR2 SQIVND (reference sequence). The CDR3: CASSTGTGPQETQYF. The DNA for the CDR3 is TGTGCCAGTAGTACCGGGACAGGGCCCCAAGAGACCCAGTACTTC.

In this sample, this clone turned up a few times. The chain recombines TRBV20-1 with TRBJ1-1, with D tentatively TRBD1 (5 bases). The V end was cut by 3 bases, the J end by 1 base, with 15 bases between. CDR1 DFQATT and CDR2 SNEGSKA come from the germline V gene (reference sequence). CDR3 length: 15 amino acids. The CDR3 sequence: CSASSPGLRNTEAFF. The CDR3 nucleotides are TGCAGTGCTAGTTCCCCAGGGTTGAGGAACACTGAAGCTTTCTTT.

Here the CDR3 DNA reads TGTGCCAGCAGTTACGGCCAGAAGAACACTGAAGCTTTCTTT. Its translation is CASSYGQKNTEAFF. This chain connects TRBV6-6 to TRBJ1-1; unclear D gene. This CDR3 is built from 14 residues. Germline CDR1 MNHNY, CDR2 SVGAGI (reference sequence). Trimming cost V 2 bases and J 1 base, with 8 bases left between them.

This chain links TRBV18 with TRBJ2-2; D possibly corresponds to TRBD1 (6 bases). In germline, CDR1 is KGHSH, CDR2 LQKENI. V dropped 3 bases and J dropped 2 bases, with 7 bases sitting between them. The CDR3 is 14 residues long. The CDR3 region is CASSPDRNTGELFF. DNA of the CDR3: TGTGCCAGCTCACCGGACAGAAACACCGGGGAGCTGTTTTTT.

The sample holds one count of this clone. The V and J genes are TRBV18 and TRBJ1-2; 7 bases fit TRBD1. This CDR3 region has 14 residues. V was pared by 2 bases and J by 4 bases, with 4 bases of the junction left unmatched. CDR1 is KGHSH, CDR2 LQKENI, per germline. DNA for the CDR3: TGTGCCAGCTCACCAGACAGGGAATTCTATGGCTACACCTTC. Its protein product is CASSPDREFYGYTF.

The J gene is TRBJ2-5, the V gene TRBV2; TRBD2 aligns across 7 bases. The CDR3 consists of 13 residues. Germline lookup yields CDR1 SNHLY and CDR2 FYNNEI. J lost 5 bases, V lost 6 bases, and 6 bases had no gene match. CDR3: CASSPEGGETQYF. As DNA, the CDR3 is TGTGCCAGCAGCCCCGAGGGAGGGGAGACCCAGTACTTC.

This rearrangement joins TRBV3-1 (or the pseudogene TRBV3-2) to TRBJ1-5; no clear D. The V gene's germline CDR1 is LGHDT and CDR2 YNNKEL (reference sequence). The CDR3 extends over 13 amino acids. The V gene lost 1 base and the J gene lost 7 bases, with 8 bases spanning the gap. CDR3 sequence reads: CASSQVRGQPQHF. The DNA of the CDR3 is TGTGCCAGCAGCCAAGTCCGGGGACAGCCCCAGCATTTT.

The chain combines TRBV4-3 with TRBJ1-1, with D unresolved. The germline CDR1 and CDR2 sequences are LGHNA and YSLEER. This CDR3 is 15 amino acids long. Trimming cost V 0 bases and J 2 bases, with 10 bases left between them. The chain's CDR3 is CASSQDRLSNTEAFF. The DNA of the CDR3 is TGCGCCAGCAGCCAAGATCGTCTCTCCAACACTGAAGCTTTCTTT.

As DNA, the CDR3 is TGTGCCGTCGGGGGGGCGTCGGAGACCCAGTACTTC. Translation gives CAVGGASETQYF. The chain joins TRBV19 to TRBJ2-5; 8 nucleotides line up with TRBD2. The J segment lost 5 bases and the V segment lost 11 bases, leaving 7 bases of the junction unmatched. This CDR3 spans 12 amino acids. Germline V gives CDR1 LNHDA, CDR2 SQIVND (reference sequence). Using reference TRBV19 and TRBJ2-5 for the parts outside the CDR3, the full variable domain is DGGITQSPKYLFRKEGQNVTLSCEQNLNHDAMYWYRQDPGQGLRLIYYSQIVNDFQKGDIAEGYSVSREKKESFPLTVTSAQKNPTAFYLCAVGGASETQYFGPGTRLLVL.

The V gene is TRBV12-5, the J gene TRBJ2-3, with D hard to call. The CDR3 spans 15 residues. Trimming shortened V by 0 bases and J by 2 bases, and 9 bases separated the two germline ends. Looked up from germline, CDR1 is LGHNT and CDR2 is FRNRAP. CDR3 coding DNA: TGTGCTAGTGGTTTGGTACAACTAAACACAGATACGCAGTATTTT. The encoded protein is CASGLVQLNTDTQYF.